This TCR beta chain was documented in a study of cytomegalovirus exposure and HLA in healthy donors. Study background: Most donors, roughly 77% of several hundred genotyped, fell in the Caucasian-associated ancestry cluster. Findings and caveats of the study: Highly shared variants forming one cluster were likely a sequencing artifact.

This CDR3 is 15 amino acids long. The V gene end was trimmed by 5 bases and the J gene end by 6 bases; junction bases not matched to a gene: 8. CDR1 is SGHVS and CDR2 is FNYEAQ in the germline V gene. A multiplex PCR was run with 60 Vbeta primers and 13 Jbeta primers. The protocol was immunoSEQ multiplex PCR, while the TCRdb copy is restricted to in-frame clones and leaves out a portion. The sample consists of 110,000 or so clones, 83% of them appearing once. Concerning this clone itself: The antigen is not known.

This receptor was identified in a man younger than 30 in good health and CMV-seronegative. This chain uses TRBV7-6 with TRBJ2-7, with 12 bases fitting TRBD1. The sample comprised PBMCs. The CDR3 DNA follows: TGTGCCAGCAGCCTGACGGGACAGGGGGCGCCCGAGCAGTACTTC. As protein: CASSLTGQGAPEQYF.